The rows below give T cell receptor beta chains drawn from one sample of a study of T cell repertoires in cytomegalovirus infection. These receptors' antigens are unknown. In TCRdb, the reads were re-called with MiXCR into one record per CDR3 protein. The sample lists tens of thousands of distinct CDR3 sequences, approximately 46% seen once, with about 92% in the top ten. The sequencing here drew on CD8+ T cells from cultured PBMCs, taken from culture after CMV antigen stimulation. These receptors all stem from a human donor in good health (CMV status not recorded). Some clones in this sample may be carry-over from other donors' samples. Both conserved end residues are part of each CDR3. A D gene is named only where the DNA matches it firmly. Clone size is given for some rows only: seen once, a few or many times, or a class if the clone is expanded.

v_gene	abundance	d_gene	j_gene	CDR3nt	CDR3aa
TRBV7-9	.	.	TRBJ1-3	TGTGCCAGCAGCTTAGAAGGCGGCAGTAGCTCTGGAAACACCATATATTTT	CASSLEGGSSSGNTIYF
TRBV27	.	TRBD2	TRBJ2-7	TGTGCCAGCAGTGCCCGGGGAGGGCACGAGCAGTACTTC	CASSARGGHEQYF
TRBV27	few	.	TRBJ2-1	TGTGCCAGCATAGCTCTTAGCTCCTACAATGAGCAGTTCTTC	CASIALSSYNEQFF
TRBV12-3/TRBV12-4	many	.	TRBJ1-4	TGTGCCAGCAGTTTCCGACAAGGTGAAAAACTGTTTTTT	CASSFRQGEKLFF
TRBV6-4	.	.	TRBJ2-1	TGTGCCACGAAGCCTAGAGGGGGTACCTACAATGAGCAGTTCTTC	CATKPRGGTYNEQFF
TRBV27	.	TRBD2	TRBJ2-3	TGTGCCAGCAGTACTAGCGCCGACACAGATACGCAGTATTTT	CASSTSADTDTQYF
TRBV7-6	.	TRBD1	TRBJ1-1	TGTGCCAGCAGCAGGACAGGGGTGGAAGCTTTCTTT	CASSRTGVEAFF
TRBV18	.	.	TRBJ2-7	TGTGCCAGCTCACCGAACAGGGCCTACGAGCAGTACTTC	CASSPNRAYEQYF
TRBV7-2	.	TRBD2	TRBJ2-5	TGTGCCAGCAGCTTAAACCACGGGGGGGGGCAAGAGACCCAGTACTTC	CASSLNHGGGQETQYF
TRBV12-3/TRBV12-4	.	.	TRBJ1-5	TGTGCCAGCACTCAGCGGGGGGCACCCCAGCATTTT	CASTQRGAPQHF
TRBV7-8	.	TRBD1	TRBJ1-2	TGTGCCAGCGGGGGGGGGACAGATGATGGCTACACCTTC	CASGGGTDDGYTF